This T cell receptor (beta chain) originates from a study of cytomegalovirus exposure and HLA in healthy donors. About the research overall: The approximately 670 first-cohort repertoires shared a platform with the approximately 120 validation repertoires, as reported in a later analysis.

Germline V CDR1 and CDR2: ENHRY, SYGVKD. V gave up 2 bases and J gave up 0 bases; unmatched junction bases: 0. The CDR3 loop spans 15 amino acids. This clone was seen a handful of times. Its antigen remains unidentified. Generated by immunoSEQ multiplex PCR, the TCRdb table keeps only in-frame clones and is missing some. The sample lists roughly 140,000 clones, around 88% occurring once. Whole-study results and caveats: The study found most TCR sequences rare, yet found some public TCRs in many donors. The study labeled 164 TCR beta chains cytomegalovirus-associated. Specificity for CMV antigens was confirmed in vitro for a few of the CMV-associated chains.

The sequence was obtained from a young woman in good health and CMV-seropositive. The chain uses TRBV10-3 and TRBJ2-1; the match to TRBD1 covers 8 bases. Sequences were obtained from PBMCs. The chain's CDR3 is CAISETGGSYNEQFF. CDR3 DNA: TGTGCCATCAGTGAGACAGGGGGCTCCTACAATGAGCAGTTCTTC.